One sample yielded the 2 T cell receptor beta chains listed below, sequenced in a study of blood T cells in healthy people across ages. A sample-barcoded 5' primer and a J-beta primer mix were used in a second PCR of about 6 to 12 cycles. TCRdb redid the calling of the 5' RACE reads with MiXCR, one entry per CDR3 protein. The sample lists 1.5 million or so distinct CDR3 sequences, 35% to 45% occurring once. The sequencing sample was made of blood. These TCRs come from a woman under 30 in good health.

This clonotype was counted a few times. This sequence joins TRBV4-2 and TRBJ2-1, with D possibly TRBD2 on 5 matching bases. CDR3 length equals 15 residues. The V and J ends lost 4 bases and 2 bases respectively, with 12 bases between them. Per germline, CDR1 LGHNA and CDR2 YNFKEQ. CDR3 nucleotides: TGTGCCAGCAGCCGTGAGCGGCAAACCTACAATGAGCAGTTCTTC. It yields the protein CASSRERQTYNEQFF.

V is TRBV20-1 and J is TRBJ2-7; D is unclear. CDR1 and CDR2 from the germline V gene are DFQATT and SNEGSKA (reference sequence). This CDR3 spans 12 amino acids. V shed 0 bases and J shed 7 bases, with 10 bases lying between them. The DNA of the CDR3 is TGCAGTGCTAGAGATGGCTTGTATGAGCAGTACTTC. It codes for CSARDGLYEQYF.